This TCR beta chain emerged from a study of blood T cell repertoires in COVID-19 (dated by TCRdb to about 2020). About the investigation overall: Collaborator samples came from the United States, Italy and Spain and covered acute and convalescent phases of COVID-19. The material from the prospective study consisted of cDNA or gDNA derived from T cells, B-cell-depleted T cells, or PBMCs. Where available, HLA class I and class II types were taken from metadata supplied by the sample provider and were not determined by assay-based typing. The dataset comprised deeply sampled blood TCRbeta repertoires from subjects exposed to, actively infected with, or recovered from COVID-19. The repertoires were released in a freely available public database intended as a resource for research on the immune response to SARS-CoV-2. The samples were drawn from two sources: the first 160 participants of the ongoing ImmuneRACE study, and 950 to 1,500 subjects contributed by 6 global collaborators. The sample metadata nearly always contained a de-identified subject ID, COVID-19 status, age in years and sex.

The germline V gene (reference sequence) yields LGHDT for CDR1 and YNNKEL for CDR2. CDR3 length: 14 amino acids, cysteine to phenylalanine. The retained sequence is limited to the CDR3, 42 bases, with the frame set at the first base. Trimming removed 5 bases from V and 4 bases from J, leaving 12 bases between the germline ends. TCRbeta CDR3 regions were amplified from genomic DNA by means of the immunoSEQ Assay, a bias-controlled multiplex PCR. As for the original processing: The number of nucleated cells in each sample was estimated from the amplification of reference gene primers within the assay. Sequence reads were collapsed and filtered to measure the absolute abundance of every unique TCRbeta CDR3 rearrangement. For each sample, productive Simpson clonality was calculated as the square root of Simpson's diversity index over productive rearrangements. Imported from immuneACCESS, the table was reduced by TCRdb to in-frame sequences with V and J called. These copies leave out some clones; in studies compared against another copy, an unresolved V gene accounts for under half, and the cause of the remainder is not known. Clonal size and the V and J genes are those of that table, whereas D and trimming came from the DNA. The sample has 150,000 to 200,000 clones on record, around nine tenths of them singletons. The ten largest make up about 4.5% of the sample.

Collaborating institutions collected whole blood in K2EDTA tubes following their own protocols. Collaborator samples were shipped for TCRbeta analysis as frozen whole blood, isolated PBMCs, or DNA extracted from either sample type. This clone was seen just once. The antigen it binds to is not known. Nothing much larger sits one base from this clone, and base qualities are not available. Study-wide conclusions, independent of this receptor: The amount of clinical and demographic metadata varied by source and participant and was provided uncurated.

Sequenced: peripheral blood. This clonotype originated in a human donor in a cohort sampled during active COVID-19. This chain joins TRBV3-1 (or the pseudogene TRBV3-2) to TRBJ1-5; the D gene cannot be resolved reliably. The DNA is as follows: TGTGCCAGCAGCTTCGGAGACCCGAATCAGCCCCAGCATTTT. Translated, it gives CASSFGDPNQPQHF.